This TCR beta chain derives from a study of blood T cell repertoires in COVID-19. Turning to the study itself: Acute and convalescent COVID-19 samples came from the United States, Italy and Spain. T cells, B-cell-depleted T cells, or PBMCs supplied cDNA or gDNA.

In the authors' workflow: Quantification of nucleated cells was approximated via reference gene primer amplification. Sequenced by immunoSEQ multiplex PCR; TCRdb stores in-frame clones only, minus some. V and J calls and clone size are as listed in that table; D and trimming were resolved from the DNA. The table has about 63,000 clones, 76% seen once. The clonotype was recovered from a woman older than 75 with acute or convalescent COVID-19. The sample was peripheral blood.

The CDR3 here is CASSFGGQMNTEAFF. The CDR3 coding sequence is TGTGCCAGCTCTTTCGGGGGACAGATGAACACTGAAGCTTTCTTT. This rearrangement joins TRBV18 to TRBJ1-1; 7 nucleotides line up with TRBD1. There are 15 residues in the CDR3. Germline V gene data show CDR1 as KGHSH and CDR2 as LQKENI. Germline trimming cut 6 bases from V and 0 bases from J; bases unmatched to any gene: 7. The complete variable domain, with remaining parts taken from reference TRBV18 and TRBJ1-1, reads NAGVMQNPRHLVRRRGQEARLRCSPMKGHSHVYWYRQLPEEGLKFMVYLQKENIIDESGMPKERFSAEFPKEGPSILRIQQVVRGDSAAYFCASSFGGQMNTEAFFGQGTRLTVV.